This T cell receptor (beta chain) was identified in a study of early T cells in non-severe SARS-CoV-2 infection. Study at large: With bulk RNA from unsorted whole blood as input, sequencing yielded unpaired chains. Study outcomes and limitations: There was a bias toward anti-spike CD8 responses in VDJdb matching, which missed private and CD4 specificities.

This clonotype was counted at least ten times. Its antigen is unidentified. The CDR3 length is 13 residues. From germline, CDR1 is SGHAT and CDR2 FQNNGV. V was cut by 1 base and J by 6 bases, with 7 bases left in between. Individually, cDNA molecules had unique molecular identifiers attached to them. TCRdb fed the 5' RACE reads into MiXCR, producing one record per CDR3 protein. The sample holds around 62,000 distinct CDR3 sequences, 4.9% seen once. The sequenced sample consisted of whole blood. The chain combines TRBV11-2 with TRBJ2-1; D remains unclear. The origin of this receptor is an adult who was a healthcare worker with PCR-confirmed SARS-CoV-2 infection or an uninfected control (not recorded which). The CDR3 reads CASSLGSVNEQFF. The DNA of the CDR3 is TGTGCCAGCAGCTTAGGGTCCGTCAATGAGCAGTTCTTC. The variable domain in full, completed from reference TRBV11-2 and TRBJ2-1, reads EAGVAQSPRYKIIEKRQSVAFWCNPISGHATLYWYQQILGQGPKLLIQFQNNGVVDDSQLPKDRFSAERLKGVDSTLKIQPAKLEDSAVYLCASSLGSVNEQFFGPGTRLTVL.